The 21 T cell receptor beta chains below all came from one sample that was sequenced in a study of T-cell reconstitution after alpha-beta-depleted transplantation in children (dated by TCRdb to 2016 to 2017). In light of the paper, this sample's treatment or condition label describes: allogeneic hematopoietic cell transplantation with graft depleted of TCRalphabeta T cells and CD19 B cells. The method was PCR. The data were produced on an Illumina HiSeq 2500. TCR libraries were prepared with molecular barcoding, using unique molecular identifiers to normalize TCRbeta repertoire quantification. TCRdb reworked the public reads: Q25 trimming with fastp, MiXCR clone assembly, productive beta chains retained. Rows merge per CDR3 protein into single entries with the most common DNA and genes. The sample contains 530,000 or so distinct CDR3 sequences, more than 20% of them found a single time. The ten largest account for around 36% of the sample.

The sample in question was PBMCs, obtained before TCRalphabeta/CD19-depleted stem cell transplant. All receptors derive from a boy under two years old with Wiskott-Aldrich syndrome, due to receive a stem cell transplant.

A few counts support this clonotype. The CDR3, as DNA: TGTGCCAGTAGTTCCGAAAGGACGAGGCAGCCCCAGCATTTT. Protein product: CASSSERTRQPQHF. The chain recombines TRBV19 with TRBJ1-5; D unresolved. CDR1 is LNHDA and CDR2 is SQIVND in the germline V gene (reference sequence). Deletions cut 5 bases from V and 7 bases from J, with 15 bases between. The CDR3 is made up of 14 amino acids.

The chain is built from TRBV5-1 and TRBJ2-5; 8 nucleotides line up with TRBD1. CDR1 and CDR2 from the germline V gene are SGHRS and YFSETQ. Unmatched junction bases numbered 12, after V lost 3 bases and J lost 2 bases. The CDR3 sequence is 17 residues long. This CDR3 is CASSSGTGVQTQETQYF. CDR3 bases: TGCGCCAGCAGCTCGGGGACAGGCGTTCAAACACAAGAGACCCAGTACTTC.

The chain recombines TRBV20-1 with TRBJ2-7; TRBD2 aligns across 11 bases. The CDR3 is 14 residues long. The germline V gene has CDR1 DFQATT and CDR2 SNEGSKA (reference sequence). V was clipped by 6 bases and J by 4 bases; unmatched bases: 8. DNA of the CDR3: TGCAGTGCCTCCACTAGCGGGAGAGGGTACGAGCAGTACTTC. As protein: CSASTSGRGYEQYF.

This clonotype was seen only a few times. In DNA, the CDR3 is TGCGCCAGCAGATCCGGGACAGGGGAGGGCTACACCTTC. Amino acids: CASRSGTGEGYTF. The J gene is TRBJ1-2, the V gene TRBV5-1; TRBD1 matches 10 bases. The CDR3 runs to 13 residues. The germline V gene encodes CDR1 SGHRS and CDR2 YFSETQ. With V trimmed by 5 bases and J by 8 bases, 6 bases remained unmatched.

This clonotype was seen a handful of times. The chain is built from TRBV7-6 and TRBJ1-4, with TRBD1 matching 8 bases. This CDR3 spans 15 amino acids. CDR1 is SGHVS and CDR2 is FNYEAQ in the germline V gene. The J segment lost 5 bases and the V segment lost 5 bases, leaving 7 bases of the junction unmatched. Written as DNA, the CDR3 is TGTGCCAGCAGCGTCGGACAGGGAAAAAATGAAAAACTGTTTTTT. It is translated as CASSVGQGKNEKLFF.

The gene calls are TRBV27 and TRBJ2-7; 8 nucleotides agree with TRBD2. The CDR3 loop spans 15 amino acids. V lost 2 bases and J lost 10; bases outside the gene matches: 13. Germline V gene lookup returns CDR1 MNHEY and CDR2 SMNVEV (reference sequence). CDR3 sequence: CASSLGLAGSSQQYF. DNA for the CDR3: TGTGCCAGCAGTTTAGGCCTAGCGGGTTCGTCTCAACAGTACTTC.

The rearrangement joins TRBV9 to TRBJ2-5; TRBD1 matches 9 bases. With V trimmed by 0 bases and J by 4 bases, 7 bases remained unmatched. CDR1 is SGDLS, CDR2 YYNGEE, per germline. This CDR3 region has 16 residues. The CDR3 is CASSVAGQGGIETQYF. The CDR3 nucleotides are TGTGCCAGCAGCGTAGCGGGACAGGGCGGGATAGAGACCCAGTACTTC.

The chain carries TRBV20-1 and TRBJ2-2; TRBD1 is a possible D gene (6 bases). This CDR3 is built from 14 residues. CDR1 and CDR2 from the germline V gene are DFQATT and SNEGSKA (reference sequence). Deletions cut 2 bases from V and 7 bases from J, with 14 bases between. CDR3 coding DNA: TGCAGTGCTAGAAGACAGGCGGGTAGCGGGGAGCTGTTTTTT. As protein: CSARRQAGSGELFF.

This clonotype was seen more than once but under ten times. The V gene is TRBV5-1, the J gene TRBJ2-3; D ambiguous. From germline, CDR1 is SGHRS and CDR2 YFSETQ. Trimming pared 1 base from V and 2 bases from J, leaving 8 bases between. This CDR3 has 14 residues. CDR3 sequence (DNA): TGCGCCAGCAGCTTGCGCCAGGTCACAGATACGCAGTATTTT. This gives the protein CASSLRQVTDTQYF.

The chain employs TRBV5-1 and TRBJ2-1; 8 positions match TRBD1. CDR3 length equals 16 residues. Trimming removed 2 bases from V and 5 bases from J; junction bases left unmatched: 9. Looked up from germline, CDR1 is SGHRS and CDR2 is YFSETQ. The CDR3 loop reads CASSFRHGQGDNEQFF. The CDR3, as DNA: TGCGCCAGCAGCTTCAGGCACGGACAGGGAGACAATGAGCAGTTCTTC.

The CDR3 DNA reads as TGTGCCAGCAGCAGCACAGGGCGAAATCAGCCCCAGCATTTT. Translated, it gives CASSSTGRNQPQHF. V usage is TRBV12-3 or TRBV12-4 and J usage is TRBJ1-5; a weak D match, TRBD1 (6 bases). This CDR3 comprises 14 residues. Deletions cut 6 bases from V and 4 bases from J, with 13 bases between.

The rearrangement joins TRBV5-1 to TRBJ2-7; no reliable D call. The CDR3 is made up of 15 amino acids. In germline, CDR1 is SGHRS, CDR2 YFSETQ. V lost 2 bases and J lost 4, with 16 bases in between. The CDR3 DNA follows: TGCGCCAGCAGCTTTAATCCCGGGCTACTTTACGAGCAGTACTTC. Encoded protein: CASSFNPGLLYEQYF.

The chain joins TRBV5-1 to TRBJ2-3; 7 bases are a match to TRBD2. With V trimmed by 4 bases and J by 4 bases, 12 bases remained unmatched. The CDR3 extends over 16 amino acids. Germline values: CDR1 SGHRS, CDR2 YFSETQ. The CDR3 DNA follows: TGCGCCAGCAGCCCCGGAGCGACTAGCCACCCAGATACGCAGTATTTT. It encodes CASSPGATSHPDTQYF.

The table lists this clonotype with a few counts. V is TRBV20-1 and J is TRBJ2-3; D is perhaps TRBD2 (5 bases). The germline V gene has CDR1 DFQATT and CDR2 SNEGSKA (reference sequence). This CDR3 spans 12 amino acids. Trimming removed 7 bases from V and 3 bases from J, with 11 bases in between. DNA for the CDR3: TGCAGTGAAAGACTATCGACAGATACGCAGTATTTT. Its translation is CSERLSTDTQYF.

The CDR3 sequence is CASSFIRGYEQYF. The CDR3 nucleotides read TGTGCCAGCAGTTTCATCAGGGGCTACGAGCAGTACTTC. The V gene is TRBV28, the J gene TRBJ2-7; possibly TRBD1 for D (6 bases). The germline CDR1 and CDR2 sequences are MDHEN and SYDVKM. The CDR3 has 13 residues. The germline V and J ends were trimmed by 3 bases and 3 bases, with 9 bases remaining between them.

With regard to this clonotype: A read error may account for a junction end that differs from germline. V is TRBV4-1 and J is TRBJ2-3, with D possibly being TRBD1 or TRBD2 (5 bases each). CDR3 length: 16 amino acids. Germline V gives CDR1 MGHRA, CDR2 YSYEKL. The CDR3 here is CASSRYRDGPVDRQYF. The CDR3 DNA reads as TGCGCCAGCAGCCGGTACCGGGACGGCCCAGTCGATAGGCAGTATTTT.

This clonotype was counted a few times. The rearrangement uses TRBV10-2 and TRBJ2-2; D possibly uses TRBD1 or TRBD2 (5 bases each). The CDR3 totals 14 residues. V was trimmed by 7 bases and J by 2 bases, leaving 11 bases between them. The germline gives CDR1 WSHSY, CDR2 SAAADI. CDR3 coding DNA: TGCGCCAGCACCCGGGGCCCTAACACCGGGGAGCTGTTTTTT. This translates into CASTRGPNTGELFF.

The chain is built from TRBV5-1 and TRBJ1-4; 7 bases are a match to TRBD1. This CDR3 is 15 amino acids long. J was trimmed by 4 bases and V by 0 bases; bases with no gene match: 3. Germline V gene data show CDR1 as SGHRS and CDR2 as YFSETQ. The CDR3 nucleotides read TGCGCCAGCAGCTTGGAGGGGACAGATAATGAAAAACTGTTTTTT. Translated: CASSLEGTDNEKLFF.

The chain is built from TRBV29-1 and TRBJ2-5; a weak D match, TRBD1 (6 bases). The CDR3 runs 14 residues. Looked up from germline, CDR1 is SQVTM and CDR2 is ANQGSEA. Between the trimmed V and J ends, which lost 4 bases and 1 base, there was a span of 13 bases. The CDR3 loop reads CSVGAGDRQETQYF. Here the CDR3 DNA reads TGCAGCGTTGGCGCAGGGGACCGCCAAGAGACCCAGTACTTC.

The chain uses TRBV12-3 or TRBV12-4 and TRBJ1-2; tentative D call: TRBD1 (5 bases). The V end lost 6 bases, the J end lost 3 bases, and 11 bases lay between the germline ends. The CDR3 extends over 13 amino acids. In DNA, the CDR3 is TGTGCCAGCAGCCACGGGACGGACTATGGCTACACCTTC. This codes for CASSHGTDYGYTF.

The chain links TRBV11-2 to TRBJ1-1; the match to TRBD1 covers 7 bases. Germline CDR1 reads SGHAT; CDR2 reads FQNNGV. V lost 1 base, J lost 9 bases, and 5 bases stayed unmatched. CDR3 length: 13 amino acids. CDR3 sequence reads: CASSLGRGPKAFF. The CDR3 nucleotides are TGTGCCAGCAGCTTAGGTAGGGGGCCGAAAGCTTTCTTT.